This T cell receptor (beta chain) comes out of a study of blood T cell repertoires in COVID-19. Study summary: The origin of the acute and convalescent COVID-19 samples was the United States, Italy and Spain. The cDNA or gDNA used as material had been derived from T cells, B-cell-depleted T cells, or PBMCs.

The CDR3 consists of 15 residues. Germline CDR1 is SGHRS and CDR2 is YFSETQ. Trimming removed 3 bases from V and 6 bases from J; junction bases left unmatched: 6. Authors' processing steps: Using reference gene primer amplification, nucleated cell counts were estimated. Clones were sequenced by immunoSEQ multiplex PCR, and TCRdb holds only the in-frame ones, with some missing. The V and J calls and the clone size are those of that table, but D and trimming were determined from the DNA. The sample lists fewer than 400,000 clones; 85% were seen once. The chain recombines TRBV5-1 with TRBJ2-2; TRBD1 matches at 9 bases. The source material was peripheral blood. The TCR sequence derives from a woman aged 18-30 years with acute or convalescent COVID-19. As DNA, the CDR3 is TGCGCCAGCAGCTGGGGGACAGGGAAGCCCGGGGAGCTGTTTTTT. Its protein product is CASSWGTGKPGELFF.